A single T cell receptor (beta chain) is shown here with its context. The data are from a study of blood T cell repertoires in COVID-19. Background on the study: From the United States, Italy and Spain came samples of acute and convalescent COVID-19. PBMCs, B-cell-depleted T cells, or T cells were the source of the cDNA or gDNA that made up the material.

Patients from Seattle were sampled longitudinally, starting during active infection. In the authors' workflow: Amplification of reference gene primers provided the estimated nucleated cell counts. Generated by immunoSEQ multiplex PCR, the TCRdb table keeps only in-frame clones and is missing some. That table furnishes V, J and clone size, whereas the DNA furnished D and trimming. Of more than 150,000 clones listed, 94% are singletons. The CDR3 is made up of 15 amino acids. Germline CDR1 is SGHRS and CDR2 is YFSETQ. V gave up 0 bases and J gave up 15 bases; unmatched junction bases: 9. Sequencing was performed on peripheral blood. The chain couples TRBV5-1 to TRBJ2-1; 13 positions agree with TRBD2. The receptor was derived from a man aged 25-45 years with COVID-19, enrolled during active disease. CDR3 coding DNA: TGCGCCAGCAGCTTGGCGGGACTAGCGGGGAATCCGGGGTTCTTC. This sequence encodes CASSLAGLAGNPGFF.